The sequence of this TCR beta chain was determined in a study of blood T cell repertoires in COVID-19. Living in about two dozen US areas, the participants were between roughly 18 and 90 years of age. Cohorts were based on clinical histories the participants reported. TCRdb keeps only in-frame clones here, not all; method: immunoSEQ multiplex PCR. This table has 350,000 to 400,000 clones, 70% to 90% appearing once. The CDR3 has 12 amino acids. Germline values: CDR1 LNHDA, CDR2 SQIVND (reference sequence). V lost 3 bases, J lost 13 bases, and 15 bases lay in between. This clonotype was obtained from a woman aged 18-35 years who had recovered from COVID-19. The chain recombines TRBV19 with TRBJ2-5, with D maybe TRBD2 (5 bases). Specimen: PBMCs or T cells enriched from blood (not recorded which). CDR3: CASSIGEGPPYF. The CDR3 coding sequence is TGTGCCAGTAGTATCGGGGAAGGCCCGCCGTACTTC.